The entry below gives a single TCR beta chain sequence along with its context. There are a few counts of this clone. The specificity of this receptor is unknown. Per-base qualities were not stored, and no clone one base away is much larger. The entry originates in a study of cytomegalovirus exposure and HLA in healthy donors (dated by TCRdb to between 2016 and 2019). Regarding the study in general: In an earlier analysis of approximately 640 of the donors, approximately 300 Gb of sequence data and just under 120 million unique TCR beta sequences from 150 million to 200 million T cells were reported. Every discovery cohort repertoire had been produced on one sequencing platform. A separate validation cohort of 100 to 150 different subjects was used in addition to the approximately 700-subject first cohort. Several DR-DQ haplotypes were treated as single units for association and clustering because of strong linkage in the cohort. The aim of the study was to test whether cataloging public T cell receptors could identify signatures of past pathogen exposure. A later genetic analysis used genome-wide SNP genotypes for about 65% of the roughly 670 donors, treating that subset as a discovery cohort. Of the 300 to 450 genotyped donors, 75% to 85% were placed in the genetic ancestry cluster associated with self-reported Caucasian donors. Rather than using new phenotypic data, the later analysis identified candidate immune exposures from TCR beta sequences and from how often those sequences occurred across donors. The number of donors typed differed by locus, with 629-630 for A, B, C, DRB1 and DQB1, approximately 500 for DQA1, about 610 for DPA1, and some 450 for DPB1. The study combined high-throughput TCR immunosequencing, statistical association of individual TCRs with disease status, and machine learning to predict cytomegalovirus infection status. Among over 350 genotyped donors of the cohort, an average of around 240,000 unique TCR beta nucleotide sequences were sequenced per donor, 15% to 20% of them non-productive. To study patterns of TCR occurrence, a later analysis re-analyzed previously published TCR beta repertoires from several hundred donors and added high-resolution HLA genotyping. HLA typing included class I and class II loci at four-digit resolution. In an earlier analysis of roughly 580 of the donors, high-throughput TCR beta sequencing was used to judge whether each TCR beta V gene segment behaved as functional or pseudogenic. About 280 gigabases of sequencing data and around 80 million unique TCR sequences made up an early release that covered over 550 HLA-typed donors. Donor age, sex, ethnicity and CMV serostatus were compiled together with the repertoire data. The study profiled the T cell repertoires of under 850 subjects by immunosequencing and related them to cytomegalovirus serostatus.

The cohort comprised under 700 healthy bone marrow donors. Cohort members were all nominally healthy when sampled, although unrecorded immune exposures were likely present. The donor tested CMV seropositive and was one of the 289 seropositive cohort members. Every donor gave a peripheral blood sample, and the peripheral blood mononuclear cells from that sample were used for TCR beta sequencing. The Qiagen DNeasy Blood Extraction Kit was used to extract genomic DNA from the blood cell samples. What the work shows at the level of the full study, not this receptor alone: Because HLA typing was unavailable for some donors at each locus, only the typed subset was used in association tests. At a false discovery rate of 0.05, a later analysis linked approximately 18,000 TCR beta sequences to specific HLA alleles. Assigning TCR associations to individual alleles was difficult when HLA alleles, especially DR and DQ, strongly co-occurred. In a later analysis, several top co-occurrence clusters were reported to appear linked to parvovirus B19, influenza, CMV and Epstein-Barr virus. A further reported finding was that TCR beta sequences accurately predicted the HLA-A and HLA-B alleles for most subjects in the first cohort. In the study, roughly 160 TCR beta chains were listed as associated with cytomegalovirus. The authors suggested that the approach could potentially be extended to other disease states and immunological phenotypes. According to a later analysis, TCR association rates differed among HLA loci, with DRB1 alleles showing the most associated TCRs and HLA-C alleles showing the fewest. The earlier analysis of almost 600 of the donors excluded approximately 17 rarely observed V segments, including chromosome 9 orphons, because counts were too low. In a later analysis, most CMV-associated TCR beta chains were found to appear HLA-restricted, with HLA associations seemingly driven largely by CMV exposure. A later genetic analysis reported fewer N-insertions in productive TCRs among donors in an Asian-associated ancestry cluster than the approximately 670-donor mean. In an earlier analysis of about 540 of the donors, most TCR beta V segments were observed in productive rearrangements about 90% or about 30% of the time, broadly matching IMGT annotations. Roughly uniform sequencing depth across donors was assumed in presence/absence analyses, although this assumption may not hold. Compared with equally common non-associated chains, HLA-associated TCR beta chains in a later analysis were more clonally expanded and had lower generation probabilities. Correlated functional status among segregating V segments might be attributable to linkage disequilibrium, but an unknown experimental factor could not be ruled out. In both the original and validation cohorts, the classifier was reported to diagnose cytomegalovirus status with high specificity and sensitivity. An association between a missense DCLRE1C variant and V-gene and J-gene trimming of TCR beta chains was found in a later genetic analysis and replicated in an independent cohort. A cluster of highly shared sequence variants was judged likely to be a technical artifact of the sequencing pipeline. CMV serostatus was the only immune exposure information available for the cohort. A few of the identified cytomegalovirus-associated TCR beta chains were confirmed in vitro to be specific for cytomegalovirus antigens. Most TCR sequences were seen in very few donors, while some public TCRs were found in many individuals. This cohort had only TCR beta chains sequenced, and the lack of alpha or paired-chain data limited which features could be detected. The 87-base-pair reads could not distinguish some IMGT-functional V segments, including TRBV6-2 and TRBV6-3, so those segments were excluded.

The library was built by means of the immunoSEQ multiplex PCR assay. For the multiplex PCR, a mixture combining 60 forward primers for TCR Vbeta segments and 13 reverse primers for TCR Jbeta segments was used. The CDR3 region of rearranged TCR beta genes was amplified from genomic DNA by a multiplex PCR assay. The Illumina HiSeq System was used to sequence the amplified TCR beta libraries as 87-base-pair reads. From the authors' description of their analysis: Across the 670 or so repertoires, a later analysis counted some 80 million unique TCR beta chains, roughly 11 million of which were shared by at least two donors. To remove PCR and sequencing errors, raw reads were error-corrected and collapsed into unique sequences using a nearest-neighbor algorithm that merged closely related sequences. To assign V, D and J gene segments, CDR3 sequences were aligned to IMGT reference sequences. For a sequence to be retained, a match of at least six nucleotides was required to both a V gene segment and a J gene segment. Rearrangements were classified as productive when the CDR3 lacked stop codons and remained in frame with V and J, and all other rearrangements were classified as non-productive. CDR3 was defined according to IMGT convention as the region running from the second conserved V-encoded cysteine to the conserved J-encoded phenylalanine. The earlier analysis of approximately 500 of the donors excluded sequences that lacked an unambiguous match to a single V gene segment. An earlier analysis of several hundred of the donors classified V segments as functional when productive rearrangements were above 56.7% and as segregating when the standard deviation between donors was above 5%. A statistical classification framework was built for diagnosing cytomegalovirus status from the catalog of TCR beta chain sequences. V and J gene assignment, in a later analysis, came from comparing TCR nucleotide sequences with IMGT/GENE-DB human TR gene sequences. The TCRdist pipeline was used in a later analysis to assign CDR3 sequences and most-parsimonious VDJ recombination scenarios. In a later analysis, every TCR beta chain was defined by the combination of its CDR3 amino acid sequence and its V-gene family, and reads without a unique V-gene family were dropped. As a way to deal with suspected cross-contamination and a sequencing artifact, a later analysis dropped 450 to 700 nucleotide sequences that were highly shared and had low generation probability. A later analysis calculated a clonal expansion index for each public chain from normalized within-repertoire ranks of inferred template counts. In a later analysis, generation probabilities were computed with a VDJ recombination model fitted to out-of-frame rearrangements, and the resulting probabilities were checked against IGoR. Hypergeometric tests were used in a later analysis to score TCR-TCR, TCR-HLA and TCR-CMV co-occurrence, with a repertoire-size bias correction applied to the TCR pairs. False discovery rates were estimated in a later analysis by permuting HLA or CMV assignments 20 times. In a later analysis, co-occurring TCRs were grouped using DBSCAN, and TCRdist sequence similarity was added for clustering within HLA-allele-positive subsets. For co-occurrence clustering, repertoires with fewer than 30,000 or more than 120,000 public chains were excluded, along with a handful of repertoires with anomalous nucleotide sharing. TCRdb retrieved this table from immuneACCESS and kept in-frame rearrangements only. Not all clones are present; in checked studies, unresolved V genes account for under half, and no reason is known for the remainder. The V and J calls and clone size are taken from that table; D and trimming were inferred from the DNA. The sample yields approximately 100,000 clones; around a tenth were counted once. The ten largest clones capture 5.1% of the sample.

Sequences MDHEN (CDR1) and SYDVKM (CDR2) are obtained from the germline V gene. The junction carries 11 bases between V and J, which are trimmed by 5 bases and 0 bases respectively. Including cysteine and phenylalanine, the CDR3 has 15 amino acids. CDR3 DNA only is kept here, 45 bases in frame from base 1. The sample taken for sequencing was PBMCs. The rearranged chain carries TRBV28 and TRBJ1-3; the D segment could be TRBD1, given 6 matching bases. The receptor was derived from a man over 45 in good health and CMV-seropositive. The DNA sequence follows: TGTGCCAGCAGTGGTAGGACAGCCTCTGGAAACACCATATATTTT. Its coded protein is CASSGRTASGNTIYF. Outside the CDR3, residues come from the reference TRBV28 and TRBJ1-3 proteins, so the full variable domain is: DVKVTQSSRYLVKRTGEKVFLECVQDMDHENMFWYRQDPGLGLRLIYFSYDVKMKEKGDIPEGYSVSREKKERFSLILESASTNQTSMYLCASSGRTASGNTIYFGEGSWLTVV.